This is a list of T cell receptor beta chains from one sample in a study of blood T cell repertoires in COVID-19. Clones were read by immunoSEQ multiplex PCR, and TCRdb kept only the in-frame ones, dropping some. The sample shows 60,000 to 85,000 clones, around nine tenths of them seen only once. Sequencing was performed on peripheral blood. Source of these receptors: a man aged 40-55 years with COVID-19, enrolled during active disease. Each CDR3 is given with its conserved first and last residue.

j_call v_call cdr3_aa
TRBJ2-7 TRBV7-9 CASSFTGDEQYF
TRBJ2-5 TRBV4-2 CASSPSTDLYQETQYF
TRBJ2-2 TRBV7-6 CASSQGPGDTGELFF
TRBJ1-1 TRBV6-6 CASSQQGQGARNTEAFF
TRBJ2-1 TRBV7-9 CASSFSGNNEQFF
TRBJ1-5 TRBV10-2 CASSGTGGQHF
TRBJ2-1 TRBV19 CASSRNTGLPSSYNEQFF
TRBJ1-4 TRBV5-1 CASSLASTGAGEKLFF
TRBJ1-1 TRBV5-4 CASSWRDGDAEAFF
TRBJ2-5 TRBV5-1 CASRQGLQETQYF
TRBJ1-1 TRBV5-1 CASKQQNTEAFF
TRBJ2-1 TRBV5-5 CASSLVQDNEQFF
TRBJ2-7 TRBV5-5 CASSPGVRGRFPYEQYF
TRBJ2-3 TRBV10-3 CAISDSTGQSTDTQYF
TRBJ2-3 TRBV3-1/TRBV3-2 CASSQVVSGGADTQYF
TRBJ1-1 TRBV5-1 CASTPGQGGTEAFF
TRBJ2-5 TRBV13 CASSLGQGKETQYF
TRBJ2-3 TRBV24-1 CATSDAERGGTDTQYF
TRBJ2-1 TRBV5-1 CASSFPSGNNEQFF
TRBJ1-6 TRBV6-1 CASSEEQDNSPLHF
TRBJ1-1 TRBV5-4 CASSLWNSNTEAFF
TRBJ2-7 TRBV28 CASSLSPRYEQYF
TRBJ2-3 TRBV11-2 CASSFPSGGGSTDTQYF
TRBJ2-1 TRBV5-4 CASSRTGQGYNEQFF
TRBJ2-7 TRBV2 CASGNRDSEQYF
TRBJ2-1 TRBV7-9 CARLTGTGNEQFF
TRBJ2-5 TRBV24-1 CATATGETQYF
TRBJ1-2 TRBV4-2 CASSRGTDDGYTF
TRBJ1-6 TRBV6-5 CASSSRLGQANSPLHF
TRBJ2-7 TRBV3-1/TRBV3-2 CASSQEAGGYEQYF
TRBJ2-1 TRBV6-4 CASSEGQGADEQFF
TRBJ2-2 TRBV29-1 CSVRAGELFF
TRBJ1-3 TRBV6-6 CASSYTGDGNTIYF
TRBJ2-5 TRBV29-1 CSAAGGGGQETQYF
TRBJ1-1 TRBV5-1 CASSPGQGPYTEAFF
TRBJ2-7 TRBV6-5 CASSREGPQPYEQYF
TRBJ2-3 TRBV6-2/TRBV6-3 CASSWTTTDTQYF
TRBJ2-1 TRBV3-1/TRBV3-2 CASSRTENNEQFF
TRBJ2-5 TRBV27 CASTIPLIRDRGRETQYF
TRBJ1-6 TRBV4-2 CASSQDPTGLNSPLHF
TRBJ1-1 TRBV4-2 CASSQVGQGYTEAFF
TRBJ2-5 TRBV2 CASTTGLASLETQYF
TRBJ2-3 TRBV10-3 CAISTHTDTQYF
TRBJ2-3 TRBV30 CAWSAGTGDTQYF
TRBJ1-5 TRBV27 CASRAPGGANQPQHF
TRBJ2-3 TRBV25-1 CASSLSPGDTQYF
TRBJ2-2 TRBV12-3/TRBV12-4 CASSRTSTGELFF
TRBJ1-5 TRBV30 CAWSIGTSNQPQHF